A single count supports the clone carrying this T cell receptor beta chain. This record belongs to a study of cytomegalovirus exposure and HLA in healthy donors. About the research overall: A data release that came early held some 84 million unique TCRs from HLA-typed donors.

PCR was performed using 60 Vbeta and 13 Jbeta primers. Assay: immunoSEQ multiplex PCR; the TCRdb copy retains only in-frame clones and omits some. This sample has about 130,000 clones; 75% to 90% occur once, and the top ten carry about 19%. V was clipped by 5 bases and J by 4 bases; unmatched bases: 2. This CDR3 contains 13 residues. Germline V gives CDR1 SGHTA, CDR2 FQGNSA. This chain uses TRBV7-2 with TRBJ2-1; 7 nucleotides agree with TRBD1. The receptor's source is a man younger than 35 in good health and CMV-seropositive. The specimen sequenced was PBMCs. The CDR3 bases are TGTGCCAGCAGCGCGACAGGGTACAATGAGCAGTTCTTC. It encodes CASSATGYNEQFF. Together with reference TRBV7-2 and TRBJ2-1, the CDR3 gives the full variable domain: GAGVSQSPSNKVTEKGKDVELRCDPISGHTALYWYRQSLGQGLEFLIYFQGNSAPDKSGLPSDRFSAERTGGSVSTLTIQRTQQEDSAVYLCASSATGYNEQFFGPGTRLTVL.